A selection of T cell receptor beta chains follows, all from one sample in a study of read filtering for tumor transcriptome and immune sequencing. TCRdb re-called the reads through MiXCR, storing one row per CDR3 protein. The sample lists under 80,000 distinct CDR3 sequences, roughly 18% occurring once. Source material: a population of CD138-negative cells sorted from bone marrow. These receptors were taken from a donor at least 40 years old with multiple myeloma. CDR3s include the opening cysteine and the closing phenylalanine or tryptophan. Fields, in order: J gene, V gene, D gene, clone size, CDR3 protein, CDR3 DNA. A D gene is named only where the DNA matches it firmly. Size tells how often a clone was seen (once, few, many) or the class of an expanded clone, and some rows leave it out.

TRBJ1-2	TRBV7-8	-	-	CAIGEDLYGYTF	TGTGCCATAGGAGAAGACCTGTATGGCTACACCTTC
TRBJ1-5	TRBV27	-	many	CASSLDGDRTQHF	TGTGCCAGCAGTTTGGACGGCGACAGGACCCAGCATTTT
TRBJ2-5	TRBV5-1	-	many	CASSSGLKETQYF	TGCGCCAGCAGCTCGGGACTGAAAGAGACCCAGTACTTC
TRBJ2-1	TRBV20-1	-	many	CRPGGALEDWQFF	TGCAGGCCAGGCGGGGCATTAGAAGATTGGCAGTTCTTC
TRBJ2-7	TRBV5-1	-	many	CASRAGASSYEQYF	TGCGCCAGCAGGGCGGGGGCGAGCTCCTACGAGCAGTACTTC
TRBJ2-7	TRBV12-5	-	many	CASGPGLGAYEQYF	TGTGCTAGTGGTCCGGGCTTAGGGGCCTACGAGCAGTACTTC
TRBJ2-2	TRBV20-1	-	many	CSAKSGANTGELFF	TGCAGTGCTAAGAGCGGTGCGAACACCGGGGAGCTGTTTTTT
TRBJ2-1	TRBV30	-	-	CAWSRTVGNEQLF	TGTGCCTGGAGTCGGACCGTGGGCAATGAGCAGCTCTTC
TRBJ2-2	TRBV28	-	-	CASRTGTPTGELSF	TGTGCCAGCAGGACCGGGACCCCCACCGGGGAGCTGTCTTTT
TRBJ2-2	TRBV3-1	-	many	CAAASAYTGELFF	TGTGCCGCGGCTAGCGCGTACACCGGGGAGCTGTTTTTT
TRBJ2-2	TRBV3-1	-	many	CASSGTGELFF	TGTGCCAGCAGCGGGACCGGGGAGCTGTTTTTT
TRBJ1-2	TRBV6-2/TRBV6-3	-	many	CASSPRMETIF	TGTGCCAGCAGTCCGCGTATGGAGACGATCTTC
TRBJ1-1	TRBV5-1	-	few	CASSLGGGNTEAFF	TGCGCCAGCAGCTTGGGGGGGGGTAATACTGAAGCTTTCTTT
TRBJ2-6	TRBV5-5	-	many	CASSLGLSGANVLTF	TGTGCCAGCAGCCTGGGCCTCTCTGGGGCCAACGTCCTGACTTTC
TRBJ2-5	TRBV4-1	-	many	CASSQGWETQYF	TGCGCCAGCAGCCAAGGCTGGGAGACCCAGTACTTC
TRBJ1-2	TRBV20-1	TRBD1	few	CNAEGQNYGYTF	TGCAATGCAGAGGGACAGAACTATGGCTACACCTTC
TRBJ2-5	TRBV11-2	-	many	CASSLVVAGETQYF	TGTGCCAGCAGCTTAGTGGTTGCCGGGGAGACCCAGTACTTC
TRBJ2-7	TRBV12-3/TRBV12-4	TRBD1	many	CASSSDRGKYEQYF	TGTGCCAGCAGCTCGGACAGGGGCAAGTACGAGCAGTACTTC
TRBJ2-5	TRBV12-3/TRBV12-4	-	-	CACSPGGETQYF	TGTGCCTGCAGTCCCGGGGGAGAGACCCAGTACTTC
TRBJ1-1	TRBV4-1	-	many	CASSQPDRGHTEAFF	TGCGCCAGCAGCCAACCCGATCGAGGGCACACTGAAGCTTTCTTT
TRBJ2-5	TRBV5-4	-	-	CASTRGLAKETQYF	TGTGCCAGCACCCGGGGGTTAGCGAAAGAGACCCAGTACTTC